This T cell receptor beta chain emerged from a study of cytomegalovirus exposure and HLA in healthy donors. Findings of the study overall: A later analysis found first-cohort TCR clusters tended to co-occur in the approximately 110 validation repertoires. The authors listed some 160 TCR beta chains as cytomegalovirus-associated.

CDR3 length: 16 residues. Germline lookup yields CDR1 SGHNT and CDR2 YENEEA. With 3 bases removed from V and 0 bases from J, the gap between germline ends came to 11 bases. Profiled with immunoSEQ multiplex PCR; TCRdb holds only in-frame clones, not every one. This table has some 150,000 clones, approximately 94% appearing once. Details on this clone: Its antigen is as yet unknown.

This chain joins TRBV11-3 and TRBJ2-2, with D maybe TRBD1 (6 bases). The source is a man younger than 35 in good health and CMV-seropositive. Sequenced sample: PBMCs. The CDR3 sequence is CASSFPGQPNTGELFF. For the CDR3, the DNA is TGTGCCAGCAGCTTCCCGGGACAACCGAACACCGGGGAGCTGTTTTTT.